The 18 T cell receptor beta chains given below trace back to one sample, sequenced in a study of CD8+CD57+ T cells in acquired aplastic anemia. Genomic DNA, the template, was used for profiling of the TCR beta VDJ and CDR3. MiXCR was run by TCRdb on the reads, yielding one entry per CDR3 protein. The sample carries about 98,000 distinct CDR3 sequences, about 63% recorded once. Patients included in sequencing had previously demonstrated CD8+CD57+ cell expansion by flow cytometry. The specimen sequenced was sorted CD4+, CD8+, or CD8+CD57+ T cells (not recorded which) from PBMCs. All receptors come from a human donor with aplastic anemia.

The chain is built from TRBV19 and TRBJ2-1; weak D call: TRBD2 (5 bases). This CDR3 contains 16 residues. Germline values: CDR1 LNHDA, CDR2 SQIVND (reference sequence). Trimming took off 3 bases at V and 2 bases at J, with 14 bases between the two ends. The CDR3 loop is CASSISKRETYNEQFF. The CDR3 coding sequence is TGTGCCAGTAGTATTTCTAAGAGGGAAACCTACAATGAGCAGTTCTTC.

The chain carries TRBV9 and TRBJ2-3; TRBD2 matches 9 bases. Germline CDR1 reads SGDLS; CDR2 reads YYNGEE. This CDR3 region has 18 residues. Trimming removed 4 bases from V and 6 bases from J; junction bases left unmatched: 18. In nucleotides, the CDR3 is TGTGCCAGCAGCCCAAATTTCATCGGGAGCGGGAGGTCGGATACGCAGTATTTT. This sequence encodes CASSPNFIGSGRSDTQYF.

The table lists this clonotype with a count of one. The chain joins TRBV5-1 to TRBJ2-3, with D maybe TRBD2 (5 bases). The CDR3 runs to 15 residues. Germline CDR1 SGHRS, CDR2 YFSETQ. Trimming took 0 bases from V and 1 from J, leaving 9 bases between them. CDR3 residues: CASSLGGLRTDTQYF. CDR3 sequence (DNA): TGCGCCAGCAGCTTGGGAGGGTTACGCACAGATACGCAGTATTTT.

This clonotype was counted many times. This rearrangement joins TRBV14 to TRBJ1-4; 10 bases are shared with TRBD1. Trimming cost V 2 bases and J 8 bases; bases outside gene matches: 5. This CDR3 region has 15 residues. Germline CDR1 SGHDN, CDR2 FVKESK. The CDR3 region is CASSQTRDRGEKLFF. In DNA form, the CDR3 reads TGTGCCAGCAGCCAAACCCGGGACAGGGGAGAAAAACTGTTTTTT.

Here the CDR3 reads CASSHAGRYEQYF. In DNA, the CDR3 is TGTGCCAGCAGCCACGCAGGGCGGTACGAGCAGTACTTC. This chain joins TRBV14 and TRBJ2-7; TRBD1 might be the D (5 bases). Germline V CDR1 and CDR2: SGHDN, FVKESK. This CDR3 has 13 amino acids. The germline V and J ends were trimmed by 3 bases and 4 bases, with 10 bases remaining between them.

Comments on this clonotype: The junction departs from the called germline gene at one end, perhaps through a read error. The chain recombines TRBV7-7 with TRBJ2-2; a possible D gene is TRBD1 (6 bases). There are 13 residues in the CDR3. Germline lookup yields CDR1 SSHAT and CDR2 FNYEAQ (reference sequence). CDR3 region: CASSPRTAGELFF. CDR3 sequence (DNA): TGTGCTAGCAGCCCCCGGACAGCCGGGGAGCTGTTTTTT.

The table lists this clonotype with a few counts. The chain has TRBV24-1 and TRBJ1-2; D not certain. The CDR3 is 14 residues long. Trimming took 1 base from V and 1 from J, leaving 6 bases between them. Per germline, CDR1 KGHDR and CDR2 SFDVKD. This CDR3 is CATSDFSSNYGYTF. Here the CDR3 DNA reads TGTGCCACCAGTGATTTTAGCAGTAACTATGGCTACACCTTC.

The gene calls are TRBV2 and TRBJ1-6, with a possible D match to TRBD1 (5 bases). V dropped 6 bases and J dropped 10 bases, with 19 bases sitting between them. The CDR3 spans 15 residues. The germline gives CDR1 SNHLY, CDR2 FYNNEI. DNA for the CDR3: TGTGCCAGCAGCGAGACCCGGGACTATGGGTCACCCCTCCACTTT. Translated: CASSETRDYGSPLHF. Supplemented by reference TRBV2 and TRBJ1-6, the full variable domain reads EPEVTQTPSHQVTQMGQEVILRCVPISNHLYFYWYRQILGQKVEFLVSFYNNEISEKSEIFDDQFSVERPDGSNFTLKIRSTKLEDSAMYFCASSETRDYGSPLHFGNGTRLTVT.

The rearrangement uses TRBV24-1 and TRBJ2-7; D ambiguous. Germline-derived CDR1 and CDR2 are KGHDR and SFDVKD. The CDR3 loop spans 15 amino acids. Trimming pared 3 bases from V and 6 bases from J, leaving 17 bases between. CDR3 in amino acids: CATSDTPTPGSEQYF. The DNA for the CDR3 is TGTGCCACCAGTGATACCCCCACCCCGGGCTCCGAGCAGTACTTC.

This clonotype occurred many times. The rearrangement uses TRBV29-1 and TRBJ2-3; TRBD2 agrees at 7 bases. After removal of 5 bases from V and 1 base from J, the junction contained 6 bases not matched to a gene. Looked up from germline, CDR1 is SQVTM and CDR2 is ANQGSEA. This CDR3 comprises 14 residues. DNA of the CDR3: TGCAGCGTTAGCGGGACGCGGGGCACAGATACGCAGTATTTT. Translating gives CSVSGTRGTDTQYF.

The chain recombines TRBV10-2 with TRBJ2-7; 10 bases match TRBD1. The CDR3 has 13 residues. J was trimmed by 4 bases and V by 7 bases; bases with no gene match: 4. Per the germline V gene, CDR1 is WSHSY and CDR2 is SAAADI. CDR3 bases: TGCGCCAGCACGGACAGGGGGGGGTACGAGCAGTACTTC. Translation gives CASTDRGGYEQYF.

In this sample, this clonotype turned up many times. The chain uses TRBV6-1 and TRBJ1-6, with 10 bases fitting TRBD1. The CDR3 covers 17 residues. V lost 5 bases, J lost 9 bases, and 13 bases stayed unmatched. Germline loops: CDR1 MNHNS, CDR2 SASEGT. CDR3 DNA: TGTGCCAGCAGTCCAAGAAAGACAGGGGGCTACGGTTCACCCCTCCACTTT. Encoded protein: CASSPRKTGGYGSPLHF.

This clonotype was seen only once. This chain joins TRBV10-1 and TRBJ2-7; 7 bases map to TRBD1. Trimming removed 11 bases from V and 0 bases from J; junction bases left unmatched: 4. Germline V gene data show CDR1 as WNHNN and CDR2 as SYGVQD (reference sequence). CDR3 length: 12 amino acids. The DNA of the CDR3 is TGCGCCGTCCGGGACAGCTCCTACGAGCAGTACTTC. It encodes CAVRDSSYEQYF.

This clonotype was detected only a few times. This rearrangement joins TRBV24-1 to TRBJ1-5; D not certain. Trimming left V 6 bases short and J 4 bases short, with 6 bases between. CDR3 size: 12 residues. Germline CDR1 is KGHDR and CDR2 is SFDVKD. The CDR3 is CATSMPNQPQHF. Written as DNA, the CDR3 is TGTGCCACCAGTATGCCTAATCAGCCCCAGCATTTT.

The chain is built from TRBV15 and TRBJ1-3; no definite D call. Germline V lookup: CDR1 LNHNV, CDR2 YYDKDF (reference sequence). The V end lost 0 bases, the J end lost 2 bases, and 8 bases lay between the germline ends. This CDR3 is built from 15 residues. CDR3 DNA sequence: TGTGCCACCAGCAGAGATATCGTACCTGGAAACACCATATATTTT. Translation gives CATSRDIVPGNTIYF.

CDR3 nucleotide sequence: TGTGCCAGCAGCCAAGACAGGGGTGCTAGCGGGAGGAAGGAGACCCAGTACTTC. Protein: CASSQDRGASGRKETQYF. The chain has TRBV4-2 and TRBJ2-5; 11 positions agree with TRBD2. In germline, CDR1 is LGHNA, CDR2 YNFKEQ. J was trimmed by 5 bases and V by 0 bases; bases with no gene match: 11. The CDR3 sequence is 18 residues long.

The gene calls are TRBV20-1 and TRBJ2-5; 10 bases match TRBD2. Germline CDR1 DFQATT, CDR2 SNEGSKA (reference sequence). The CDR3 covers 18 residues. J gave up 2 bases and V 6 bases, and 18 bases lay outside the gene matches. CDR3 in amino acids: CSAEMSSGSPEQQETQYF. In nucleotides, the CDR3 is TGCAGTGCCGAGATGTCTAGCGGGAGCCCAGAACAACAAGAGACCCAGTACTTC.

V and J are TRBV20-1 and TRBJ1-2; TRBD1 matches at 12 bases. The germline gives CDR1 DFQATT, CDR2 SNEGSKA (reference sequence). This CDR3 spans 14 amino acids. The V and J ends lost 3 bases and 7 bases, in that order; junction bases with no gene match: 6. CDR3 region: CSARGTGGLSGYTF. CDR3 DNA: TGCAGTGCTAGGGGGACAGGGGGCCTTAGTGGCTACACCTTC.